The 9 T cell receptor beta chains below come from one sample, sequenced in a study of immune characterization of retroperitoneal liposarcoma. TCRdb used MiXCR to reprocess the PCR reads, holding one entry per CDR3 protein. The sample carries roughly 8,000 distinct CDR3 sequences, roughly 30% recorded once. Sequencing input: blood. The receptor source for this set is a male donor with retroperitoneal liposarcoma.

In its sample, this clonotype ranks as medium-sized. The V call is TRBV27, the J call TRBJ2-1, with D tentatively TRBD1 (6 bases). V lost 7 bases and J lost 2, with 12 bases in between. Germline assignment: CDR1 MNHEY and CDR2 SMNVEV (reference sequence). The CDR3 covers 14 residues. The CDR3 sequence: CASTGWDTYNEQFF. The CDR3 coding sequence is TGTGCCAGCACAGGGTGGGACACCTACAATGAGCAGTTCTTC.

This chain uses TRBV7-2 with TRBJ2-5, with 9 positions matching TRBD1. V shed 3 bases and J 2 bases; nucleotides not matched to a gene: 4. The germline V gene encodes CDR1 SGHTA and CDR2 FQGNSA. The CDR3 consists of 15 residues. The CDR3 coding sequence is TGTGCCAGCAGCTTTTTGGGACAGGGACAAGAGACCCAGTACTTC. Its protein is CASSFLGQGQETQYF. The whole variable domain, remainder taken from reference TRBV7-2 and TRBJ2-5, is GAGVSQSPSNKVTEKGKDVELRCDPISGHTALYWYRQSLGQGLEFLIYFQGNSAPDKSGLPSDRFSAERTGGSVSTLTIQRTQQEDSAVYLCASSFLGQGQETQYFGPGTRLLVL.

The chain combines TRBV5-1 with TRBJ2-3; TRBD1 matches 8 bases. J gave up 6 bases and V 3 bases, and 3 bases lay outside the gene matches. CDR1 and CDR2 from the germline V gene are SGHRS and YFSETQ. The CDR3 is 13 amino acids. This chain's CDR3 is CASSYRDRDTQYF. CDR3 bases: TGCGCCAGCAGCTACAGGGACAGGGATACGCAGTATTTT. The complete variable domain, with remaining parts taken from reference TRBV5-1 and TRBJ2-3, reads KAGVTQTPRYLIKTRGQQVTLSCSPISGHRSVSWYQQTPGQGLQFLFEYFSETQRNKGNFPGRFSGRQFSNSRSEMNVSTLELGDSALYLCASSYRDRDTQYFGPGTRLTVL.

The chain recombines TRBV7-8 with TRBJ2-1, with D perhaps TRBD2 (6 bases). Trimming took 1 base from V and 9 from J, leaving 16 bases between them. This CDR3 region has 15 residues. Per germline, CDR1 SGHVS and CDR2 FQNEAQ. The CDR3, as DNA: TGTGCCAGCAGCTTAGAGCGGGTACCTCTGGGTGAGCAGTTCTTC. Translating it yields CASSLERVPLGEQFF.

This clonotype was counted a single time. The chain recombines TRBV12-3 or TRBV12-4 with TRBJ2-1; tentatively, D is TRBD2 (6 bases). This CDR3 region has 13 residues. Trimming pared 5 bases from V and 9 bases from J, leaving 14 bases between. CDR3 protein: CASSPAGSGEQFF. The CDR3 nucleotides are TGTGCCAGCAGTCCCGCGGGGTCCGGTGAGCAGTTCTTC.

The chain joins TRBV28 to TRBJ2-1, with 9 bases matching TRBD2. V lost 6 bases, J lost 9 bases, and 24 bases stayed unmatched. The CDR3 loop spans 19 amino acids. The germline CDR1 and CDR2 sequences are MDHEN and SYDVKM. As DNA, the CDR3 is TGTGCCAGCAGACCGGGACAGAGGCTGATCGTAGCGGGAGAAACTGAGCAGTTCTTC. It is translated as CASRPGQRLIVAGETEQFF. Full variable domain (missing parts from reference TRBV28 and TRBJ2-1): DVKVTQSSRYLVKRTGEKVFLECVQDMDHENMFWYRQDPGLGLRLIYFSYDVKMKEKGDIPEGYSVSREKKERFSLILESASTNQTSMYLCASRPGQRLIVAGETEQFFGPGTRLTVL.

The gene calls are TRBV6-8 and TRBJ1-1; TRBD2 matches 8 bases. The J call may be incorrect, as the DNA end agrees better with TRBJ2-5. The CDR3 runs 15 residues. Germline CDR1 reads MNHGY; CDR2 reads SAAAGT. DNA for the CDR3: TGTGCCAGCACCCTCGGAAGCGGGAGTCGGGAGACCCAGTACTTC. Translating it yields CASTLGSGSRETQYF.

CDR3 protein: CASQSGQGKNIQYF. The CDR3 nucleotides read TGTGCCAGCCAATCTGGACAGGGCAAAAACATTCAGTACTTC. V and J are TRBV6-1 and TRBJ2-4; 8 nucleotides agree with TRBD1. V lost 8 bases, J lost 3 bases, and 6 bases stayed unmatched. CDR1 and CDR2 (germline): MNHNS, SASEGT. The CDR3 length is 14 residues.

The rearrangement joins TRBV27 to TRBJ2-1; tentative D call: TRBD2 (7 bases). CDR3 size: 17 residues. Trimming took 5 bases from V and 5 from J, leaving 22 bases between them. Germline loops: CDR1 MNHEY, CDR2 SMNVEV (reference sequence). CDR3 amino acids: CASSQRGTTQGHNEQFF. Here the CDR3 DNA reads TGTGCCAGCAGTCAGAGGGGGACTACTCAGGGCCACAATGAGCAGTTCTTC.